The present entry profiles one T cell receptor (beta chain) with its context. What it binds is unknown. Each of the CD4+ naive, central memory, regulatory and stem cell-like memory populations was sorted via CD45RO/CCR7/CD25/CD127/CD95/CD27. All sorted populations exceeded 95% purity. Expressed TCRB transcripts were sequenced after all isolated RNA was converted to cDNA. This table comes from immunoSEQ multiplex PCR, and its TCRdb copy is limited to in-frame clones, with some not included. The table has just over 600,000 clones, around a sixth seen once; the top ten hold roughly 0.098%. The data were obtained in a study of beta chain features in type 1 diabetes. Findings of the study overall: An over-representation of cells with high TCR expression could result from cDNA sequencing. The study found moderately but significantly shorter TCRB CDR3s in all four CD4+ subsets of Type 1 diabetes patients.

This CDR3 spans 15 amino acids. The germline V and J ends were trimmed by 2 bases and 0 bases, with 8 bases remaining between them. Germline V CDR1 and CDR2: MNHEY, SVGAGI. Sequenced: naive CD4+ T cells from blood. The chain employs TRBV6-5 and TRBJ1-3; D ambiguous. The clonotype comes from a man aged 18 to 30 in good health. The CDR3 protein is CASSYGVFSGNTIYF. The CDR3 region has the DNA TGTGCCAGCAGTTACGGGGTGTTCTCTGGAAACACCATATATTTT.